The 10 T cell receptor beta chains given below trace back to one sample, sequenced in a study of shared clonotypes between healthy human individuals (dated by TCRdb to 2019 to 2021). The method was the immunoSEQ multiplex PCR assay. Drawn from immuneACCESS, this table holds only the in-frame rearrangements with V and J called that TCRdb kept. Clones are partly lost; checked studies trace under half to an unresolved V gene and leave the rest unexplained. Across this sample there are approximately 940,000 clones, with less than 85% seen only once. The ten largest clones add up to approximately 1.5% of the sample. Sequenced sample: memory CD4+ T cells sorted from blood. In light of the paper, this sample's cell subset or site label describes: CD45RA-negative fraction. The receptor source for this set is a young man in good health.

The CDR3: CASSRQGAGNQPQHF. The CDR3 region has the DNA TGTGCCAGCAGCAGACAGGGGGCTGGCAATCAGCCCCAGCATTTT. The gene calls are TRBV5-8 and TRBJ1-5; 10 nucleotides line up with TRBD1. Losses at the gene ends were 4 bases for V and 2 bases for J; bases not matched to a gene: 3. The germline gives CDR1 SGHTS, CDR2 YDEGEE. CDR3 length: 15 residues.

Regarding this clone: The sample holds other DNA sequences that translate to the same CDR3. V usage is TRBV18 and J usage is TRBJ1-5; no clear D. The V gene lost 3 bases and the J gene lost 2 bases, with 8 bases spanning the gap. The CDR3 has 14 residues. The germline gives CDR1 KGHSH, CDR2 LQKENI. The CDR3 protein is CASSPSGGNQPQHF. Here the CDR3 DNA reads TGTGCCAGCTCACCCTCCGGGGGCAATCAGCCCCAGCATTTT.

V usage is TRBV30 and J usage is TRBJ1-1; TRBD1 agrees at 7 bases. CDR1 is GTSNPN, CDR2 SVGIG, per germline (reference sequence). V lost 0 bases to trimming and J lost 11 bases; unmatched junction nucleotides: 3. The CDR3 has 11 amino acids. The CDR3 reads CAWSVTGDAFF. Written as DNA, the CDR3 is TGTGCCTGGAGTGTAACAGGGGACGCTTTCTTT.

The chain couples TRBV7-8 to TRBJ1-6, with 10 positions matching TRBD1. Per the germline V gene, CDR1 is SGHVS and CDR2 is FQNEAQ. V was clipped by 7 bases and J by 9 bases; unmatched bases: 9. The CDR3 has 15 amino acids. CDR3 bases: TGTGCCAGCATAGAGACAGGGGGCTATTTTTCACCCCTCCACTTT. Protein: CASIETGGYFSPLHF.

The V gene is TRBV30, the J gene TRBJ1-4; the D gene is possibly TRBD1 (5 bases). The CDR3 sequence is 17 residues long. Trimming removed 1 base at V and 5 bases at J, with 20 bases between. CDR1 is GTSNPN and CDR2 is SVGIG in the germline V gene (reference sequence). As DNA, the CDR3 is TGTGCCTGGAGTGGTTTGGGACCGGGACGCCAGAATGAAAAACTGTTTTTT. Translated, it gives CAWSGLGPGRQNEKLFF.

The rearrangement joins TRBV28 to TRBJ1-1, with D perhaps TRBD1 (6 bases). V was cut by 3 bases and J by 7 bases, with 12 bases left in between. Germline values: CDR1 MDHEN, CDR2 SYDVKM. The CDR3 has 13 residues. CDR3 sequence (DNA): TGTGCCAGCAGTTTGGGTAGGACAGTTGAAGCTTTCTTT. This encodes CASSLGRTVEAFF.

This clone occurred a few times. Other DNA sequences of this sample code for an identical CDR3. V is TRBV11-2 and J is TRBJ2-7; 10 bases agree with TRBD2. This CDR3 comprises 14 residues. Unmatched junction bases numbered 3, after V lost 2 bases and J lost 5 bases. Germline V gene sequence: CDR1 SGHAT, CDR2 FQNNGV. As DNA, the CDR3 is TGTGCCAGCAGCTTAAGCGGGGGGGGGCACGAGCAGTACTTC. Amino acid sequence: CASSLSGGGHEQYF.

The chain is built from TRBV11-2 and TRBJ1-4; D unclear. Germline V CDR1 and CDR2: SGHAT, FQNNGV. V was trimmed by 0 bases and J by 2 bases, leaving 7 bases between them. The CDR3 contains 15 residues. CDR3 bases: TGTGCCAGCAGCTTAGATGGGGTTACTAATGAAAAACTGTTTTTT. As protein: CASSLDGVTNEKLFF.

The chain is built from TRBV6-6 and TRBJ2-5; the match to TRBD2 covers 7 bases. The J call is doubtful: the DNA matches TRBJ2-7 better. The CDR3 consists of 13 residues. Germline values: CDR1 MNHNY, CDR2 SVGAGI (reference sequence). CDR3 bases: TGTGCCAGCAGGGCGGGACTAAACTACGAGCAGTACTTC. This encodes CASRAGLNYEQYF.

This clone has only a few counts. The V gene is TRBV29-1, the J gene TRBJ2-7, with 9 bases aligning to TRBD1. Germline V gene data show CDR1 as SQVTM and CDR2 as ANQGSEA. V was clipped by 6 bases and J by 5 bases; unmatched bases: 11. This CDR3 has 14 residues. In DNA form, the CDR3 reads TGCAGCGTGGCTACAGGGGGCGCGGGCCACGAGCAGTACTTC. It is translated as CSVATGGAGHEQYF.